These 27 T cell receptor beta chains were all obtained from the same sample, sequenced in a study of OX40 agonist ivuxolimab in advanced cancers. Here immunoSEQ multiplex PCR was the method, and the copy in TCRdb shows in-frame clones only, minus some. The sample lists nearly 3,000 clones; around 80% were seen once. The sample was CD4+ or CD8+ T cells sorted from blood, taken in a trial of the OX40 agonist ivuxolimab. The receptors come from an adult with an advanced solid tumor such as melanoma, head and neck, liver or kidney cancer.

CDR3 loop: CASSHSAGGFKDEQYF. Written as DNA, the CDR3 is TGTGCCAGCAGCCACTCAGCGGGAGGATTCAAGGACGAGCAGTACTTC. V usage is TRBV7-9 and J usage is TRBJ2-7; 9 nucleotides agree with TRBD2. The CDR3 runs 16 residues. With 5 bases clipped from V and 5 bases from J, the junction kept 13 bases outside the gene matches. Germline V CDR1 and CDR2: SEHNR, FQNEAQ (reference sequence).

V usage is TRBV6-5 and J usage is TRBJ1-5; D perhaps matches TRBD1 (5 bases). The germline gives CDR1 MNHEY, CDR2 SVGAGI. The V end was cut by 6 bases, the J end by 9 bases, with 15 bases between. This CDR3 is built from 13 residues. DNA for the CDR3: TGTGCCAGCAGAGAGAACCCCGGGGGGCCCCAGCATTTT. Amino acid sequence: CASRENPGGPQHF.

The rearrangement joins TRBV9 to TRBJ2-1; TRBD2 agrees at 11 bases. This CDR3 has 16 residues. Germline CDR1 SGDLS, CDR2 YYNGEE. J lost 3 bases, V lost 5 bases, and 7 bases had no gene match. The DNA for the CDR3 is TGTGCCAGCAGTCTCCTAGCGGGGGGAAGCTACAATGAGCAGTTCTTC. It specifies CASSLLAGGSYNEQFF.

This clone is judged large. DNA of the CDR3: TGTGCCAGCAGCGTAGCTAACGGCAACACCGGGGAGCTGTTTTTT. Translated: CASSVANGNTGELFF. This chain joins TRBV9 and TRBJ2-2; no definite D call. Germline-derived CDR1 and CDR2 are SGDLS and YYNGEE. V lost 0 bases and J lost 2, with 8 bases in between. The CDR3 sequence is 15 residues long.

This rearrangement joins TRBV19 to TRBJ1-1, with 9 bases fitting TRBD1. CDR1 and CDR2 (germline): LNHDA, SQIVND (reference sequence). The CDR3 has 16 residues. The trim removed 5 bases at V and 1 base at J, leaving 8 bases unmatched. The chain's CDR3 is CASSSLPGQGNTEAFF. CDR3 nucleotides: TGTGCCAGTAGTTCCCTACCGGGACAGGGGAACACTGAAGCTTTCTTT.

The J gene is TRBJ2-3, the V gene TRBV9; D is possibly TRBD1 or TRBD2 (7 bases each). V was trimmed by 0 bases and J by 3 bases, leaving 14 bases between them. Germline CDR1 SGDLS, CDR2 YYNGEE. The CDR3 totals 16 residues. CDR3 DNA: TGTGCCAGCAGCGTAGGAGCGGGACAGTTTACAGATACGCAGTATTTT. This codes for CASSVGAGQFTDTQYF. The full variable domain, its missing parts supplied by reference TRBV9 and TRBJ2-3, is DSGVTQTPKHLITATGQRVTLRCSPRSGDLSVYWYQQSLDQGLQFLIQYYNGEERAKGNILERFSAQQFPDLHSELNLSSLELGDSALYFCASSVGAGQFTDTQYFGPGTRLTVL.

The chain carries TRBV9 and TRBJ1-1, with no clear D. Germline assignment: CDR1 SGDLS and CDR2 YYNGEE. Trimming left V 3 bases short and J 0 bases short, with 9 bases between. The length of the CDR3 is 14 residues. CDR3 residues: CASSGGRMNTEAFF. CDR3 bases: TGTGCCAGCAGCGGCGGACGGATGAACACTGAAGCTTTCTTT.

The chain couples TRBV19 to TRBJ2-7; 9 nucleotides line up with TRBD2. Germline loops: CDR1 LNHDA, CDR2 SQIVND (reference sequence). There are 15 residues in the CDR3. Trimming at V came to 1 base and at J to 7 bases, leaving 8 bases not matched to a gene. DNA of the CDR3: TGTGCCAGTAGTATAGTAACTAGCGGGTCCCGGGAGCAGTACTTC. It encodes CASSIVTSGSREQYF.

The CDR3 sequence: CASSLSTGAPNQPQHF. CDR3 DNA: TGTGCCAGCAGTTTATCGACAGGGGCCCCCAATCAGCCCCAGCATTTT. The chain recombines TRBV27 with TRBJ1-5; 8 bases match TRBD1. Trimming removed 0 bases from V and 3 bases from J; junction bases left unmatched: 4. Germline V gene lookup returns CDR1 MNHEY and CDR2 SMNVEV (reference sequence). The CDR3 runs 16 residues.

The chain is built from TRBV21-1 and TRBJ2-6; the tabulated D call, TRBD1, remains unverified against the DNA. TRBV21-1 has pseudogene status. This CDR3 has 18 residues. CDR3 coding DNA: TGTGCCAGCAGCCCGAAGGGGGACAGTAGCTCTGGGGCCAACGTCCTGACTTTC. Its translation is CASSPKGDSSSGANVLTF.

The chain links TRBV4-1 to TRBJ2-7; D not certain. The CDR3 is made up of 13 amino acids. The germline CDR1 and CDR2 sequences are MGHRA and YSYEKL. Trimming took off 4 bases at V and 2 bases at J, with 9 bases between the two ends. The CDR3 sequence: CASSRHSAYEQYF. In DNA form, the CDR3 reads TGCGCCAGCAGCCGCCACTCCGCCTACGAGCAGTACTTC.

This clone is labeled as medium-sized. V gene TRBV11-2 combines with J gene TRBJ1-5; D remains unclear. Germline values: CDR1 SGHAT, CDR2 FQNNGV. The germline V and J ends were trimmed by 2 bases and 6 bases, with 2 bases remaining between them. The CDR3 totals 11 residues. The chain's CDR3 is CASSLSQPQHF. The CDR3, as DNA: TGTGCCAGCAGCTTAAGTCAGCCCCAGCATTTT.

The V and J genes are TRBV5-1 and TRBJ2-1, with D perhaps TRBD2 (5 bases). Trimming stripped 1 base from V and 7 bases from J, with 15 bases between. CDR3 length equals 15 residues. Germline CDR1 and CDR2: SGHRS and YFSETQ. CDR3 region: CASSLTEGLLNEQFF. CDR3 coding DNA: TGCGCCAGCAGCTTGACCGAGGGCCTGCTTAATGAGCAGTTCTTC.

The rearrangement uses TRBV19 and TRBJ1-6; D unclear. Germline lookup yields CDR1 LNHDA and CDR2 SQIVND (reference sequence). Trimming shortened V by 7 bases and J by 8 bases, and 15 bases separated the two germline ends. The CDR3 runs to 14 residues. As DNA, the CDR3 is TGTGCCAGTATTGGCCCAGGCGCTTATTCACCCCTCCACTTT. Its protein is CASIGPGAYSPLHF.

The gene calls are TRBV7-6 and TRBJ2-7, with a possible D match to TRBD1 (6 bases). Germline V gene lookup returns CDR1 SGHVS and CDR2 FNYEAQ. The CDR3 has 14 residues. V lost 4 bases, J lost 8 bases, and 18 bases lay in between. The CDR3 spells CASSWEQDSFQQYF. The CDR3 nucleotides are TGTGCCAGCAGCTGGGAACAGGACAGTTTTCAGCAGTACTTC.

The chain combines TRBV7-2 with TRBJ2-2, with D maybe TRBD2 (6 bases). V shed 3 bases and J shed 1 base, with 6 bases lying between them. This CDR3 has 14 residues. In germline, CDR1 is SGHTA, CDR2 FQGNSA. CDR3 nucleotide sequence: TGTGCCAGCAGCTTTAGCGGGAACACCGGGGAGCTGTTTTTT. This encodes CASSFSGNTGELFF.

This clone showed up just once. The chain joins TRBV27 to TRBJ2-3, with D hard to call. Germline-derived CDR1 and CDR2 are MNHEY and SMNVEV (reference sequence). CDR3 length: 13 residues. The V end was cut by 2 bases, the J end by 4 bases, with 7 bases between. As DNA, the CDR3 is TGTGCCAGCAGTTTAGCAGACCCAGATACGCAGTATTTT. It specifies CASSLADPDTQYF.

This sequence joins TRBV23-1 and TRBJ2-7; the D gene is possibly TRBD1 (6 bases). TRBV23-1 is an ORF for which the function is uncertain. This CDR3 is 17 amino acids long. Trimming shortened V by 6 bases and J by 1 base, and 22 bases separated the two germline ends. The CDR3 reads CASSPCPHRAFSYEQYF. In nucleotides, the CDR3 is TGCGCCAGCAGCCCCTGCCCTCACAGGGCCTTTTCCTACGAGCAGTACTTC.

J is TRBJ1-5 and V is TRBV19; 8 bases match TRBD1. Germline values: CDR1 LNHDA, CDR2 SQIVND (reference sequence). This CDR3 spans 14 amino acids. J gave up 6 bases and V 7 bases, and 8 bases lay outside the gene matches. Here the CDR3 reads CASIPTGVGQPQHF. As DNA, the CDR3 is TGTGCCAGTATACCGACAGGGGTGGGTCAGCCCCAGCATTTT.

J is TRBJ2-2 and V is TRBV4-3, with 8 nucleotides matching TRBD1. Trimming removed 3 bases from V and 3 bases from J; junction bases left unmatched: 3. In germline, CDR1 is LGHNA, CDR2 YSLEER. The CDR3 totals 15 residues. For the CDR3, the DNA is TGCGCCAGCAGCCAGGGGACAGGAGACACCGGGGAGCTGTTTTTT. Its protein product is CASSQGTGDTGELFF.

The rearrangement joins TRBV30 to TRBJ1-4; a weak D match, TRBD1 (6 bases). V was trimmed by 0 bases and J by 4 bases, leaving 9 bases between them. CDR3 size: 14 residues. Germline values: CDR1 GTSNPN, CDR2 SVGIG (reference sequence). CDR3 in DNA: TGTGCCTGGAGTGTCGGACAGTTTAATGAAAAACTGTTTTTT. Translating gives CAWSVGQFNEKLFF.

This clone was recorded a few times. The chain is built from TRBV14 and TRBJ2-3; D gene ambiguous. Germline V gives CDR1 SGHDN, CDR2 FVKESK. This CDR3 has 14 residues. With 2 bases removed from V and 5 bases from J, the gap between germline ends came to 11 bases. The CDR3 nucleotides are TGTGCCAGCAGCCAATTGACATTCCGAGATACGCAGTATTTT. Translating gives CASSQLTFRDTQYF.

V is TRBV5-1 and J is TRBJ2-6; D is unclear. The CDR3 is made up of 16 amino acids. Trimming removed 7 bases at V and 5 bases at J, with 19 bases between. The germline gives CDR1 SGHRS, CDR2 YFSETQ. In nucleotides, the CDR3 is TGCGCCAGCTCTACCGGTTCACAAAGTCGGGCCAACGTCCTGACTTTC. Amino acid sequence: CASSTGSQSRANVLTF.

This clone was found once. This CDR3 is CSVEQGEQYF. Written as DNA, the CDR3 is TGCAGCGTTGAACAAGGAGAGCAGTACTTC. The chain is built from TRBV29-1 and TRBJ2-7; no clear D gene. The CDR3 is 10 amino acids. With 2 bases removed from V and 7 bases from J, the gap between germline ends came to 6 bases. Germline CDR1 is SQVTM and CDR2 is ANQGSEA.

The table lists this clone with a few counts. The chain links TRBV4-3 to TRBJ2-7; 7 bases are shared with TRBD1. CDR1 and CDR2 (germline): LGHNA, YSLEER. The CDR3 is made up of 16 amino acids. V shed 5 bases and J 0 bases; nucleotides not matched to a gene: 10. CDR3 bases: TGCGCCAGCAGCGCCCTCACAGGGGTCAGCTCCTACGAGCAGTACTTC. It yields the protein CASSALTGVSSYEQYF.

The chain recombines TRBV4-3 with TRBJ2-7; D uncertain. CDR3 size: 15 residues. V dropped 0 bases and J dropped 4 bases, with 13 bases sitting between them. From germline, CDR1 is LGHNA and CDR2 YSLEER. CDR3 in amino acids: CASSQDSRSGYEQYF. The DNA of the CDR3 is TGCGCCAGCAGCCAAGATAGCAGGTCTGGGTACGAGCAGTACTTC.

The chain uses TRBV27 and TRBJ2-1, with D uncertain. The length of the CDR3 is 12 residues. V gave up 3 bases and J gave up 7 bases, with 7 bases separating them. Germline values: CDR1 MNHEY, CDR2 SMNVEV (reference sequence). The CDR3 here is CASSFGGNEQFF. The CDR3 region has the DNA TGTGCCAGCAGTTTTGGTGGTAATGAGCAGTTCTTC.